Given below is one TCR beta chain in context. No antigen is known for it. V gave up 2 bases and J gave up 8 bases, with 20 bases separating them. This CDR3 contains 16 residues. Per germline, CDR1 SGDLS and CDR2 YYNGEE. Sequenced by immunoSEQ multiplex PCR; TCRdb stores in-frame clones only, minus some. The table lists 72,000 or so clones, roughly 87% of them singletons, with 11% in the top ten. These data are taken from a study of OX40 agonist ivuxolimab in advanced cancers. General observations from the study: It was also the case that some nonresponders had low normalized T-cell clonal expansion.

The chain uses TRBV9 and TRBJ2-1; D might be TRBD1 or TRBD2, each matching 6 bases. Sequenced here: CD4+ or CD8+ T cells sorted from blood, sampled in a trial of the OX40 agonist ivuxolimab. This TCR was sampled from an adult with an advanced solid tumor such as melanoma, head and neck, liver or kidney cancer. Here the CDR3 DNA reads TGTGCCAGCAGCGTGGCGAGCAGGGGTGGGACTCATGAGCAGTTCTTC. It encodes CASSVASRGGTHEQFF.